The clone carrying this T cell receptor beta chain has just a few counts. Antigen unknown. This record comes from a study of beta chain features in type 1 diabetes. The study, taken as a whole, reports: Moderate but significant shortening of TCRB CDR3s was recorded in all four CD4+ subsets from Type 1 diabetes patients.

The isolated RNA, all of it, was reverse transcribed, so expressed TCRB transcripts were what got sequenced. Produced via immunoSEQ multiplex PCR; TCRdb's table is partial and in-frame only. The data contain a few hundred thousand clones, 25% to 30% of them singletons. Germline assignment: CDR1 GTSNPN and CDR2 SVGIG (reference sequence). This CDR3 region has 13 residues. Trimming removed 3 bases from V and 3 bases from J, with 11 bases in between. Central memory, naive, regulatory and stem cell-like memory CD4+ cells were sorted by CD45RO/CCR7/CD25/CD127/CD95/CD27. The chain recombines TRBV30 with TRBJ1-1; no clear D. The sequence came from a man between 25 and 39 years old in good health. The material sequenced was central memory CD4+ T cells from blood. The CDR3 nucleotides are TGTGCCTGGAGAAAAGGATTCGACACTGAAGCTTTCTTT. Its protein product is CAWRKGFDTEAFF.